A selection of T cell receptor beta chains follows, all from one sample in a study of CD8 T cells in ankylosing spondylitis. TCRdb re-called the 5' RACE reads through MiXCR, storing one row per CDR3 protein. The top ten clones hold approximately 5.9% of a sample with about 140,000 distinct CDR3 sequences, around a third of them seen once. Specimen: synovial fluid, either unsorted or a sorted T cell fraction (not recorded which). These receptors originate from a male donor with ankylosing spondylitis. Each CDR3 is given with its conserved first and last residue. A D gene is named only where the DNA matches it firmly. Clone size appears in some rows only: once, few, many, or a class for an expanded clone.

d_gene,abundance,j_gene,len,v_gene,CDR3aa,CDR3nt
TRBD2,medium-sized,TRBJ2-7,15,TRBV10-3,CAISESSGGPYEQYF,TGTGCCATCAGTGAGTCAAGCGGGGGACCCTACGAGCAGTACTTC
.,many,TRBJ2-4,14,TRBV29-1,CSVRASGSKNIQYF,TGCAGCGTTCGTGCTTCGGGGTCCAAAAACATTCAGTACTTC
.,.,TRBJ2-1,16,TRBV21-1,CASSKADMSSYNEQFF,TGTGCCAGCAGCAAAGCAGACATGAGCTCCTACAATGAGCAGTTCTTC
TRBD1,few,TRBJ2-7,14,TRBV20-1,CSARVDQGVYEQYF,TGCAGTGCTAGAGTTGACCAGGGGGTCTACGAGCAGTACTTC
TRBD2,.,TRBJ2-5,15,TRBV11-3,CASSAGLGGRETQYF,TGTGCCAGCAGCGCGGGACTAGGGGGGCGGGAGACCCAGTACTTC
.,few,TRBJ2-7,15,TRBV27,CASSGRLAQPYEQYF,TGTGCCAGCAGTGGTAGACTCGCCCAACCTTACGAGCAGTACTTC
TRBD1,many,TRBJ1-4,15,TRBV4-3,CASRRQGDVNEKLFF,TGCGCCAGCAGGAGACAGGGCGACGTGAACGAAAAACTGTTTTTT
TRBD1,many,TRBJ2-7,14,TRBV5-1,CASRKQGAADEQYF,TGCGCCAGCAGAAAACAGGGGGCTGCGGACGAGCAGTACTTC
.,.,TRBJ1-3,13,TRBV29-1,CSVNTRAGNTIYF,TGCAGCGTCAACACCAGGGCTGGAAACACCATATATTTT
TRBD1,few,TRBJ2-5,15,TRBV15,CATSRARGIGETQYF,TGTGCCACCAGCAGGGCCAGGGGGATTGGAGAGACCCAGTACTTC
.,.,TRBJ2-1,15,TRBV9,CASSVSASPFNEQFF,TGTGCCAGCAGCGTATCGGCTAGCCCATTTAATGAGCAGTTCTTC
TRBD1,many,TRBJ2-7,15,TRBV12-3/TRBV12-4,CASSLSQGDPYEQYF,TGTGCCAGCAGTTTAAGCCAGGGGGACCCCTACGAGCAGTACTTC
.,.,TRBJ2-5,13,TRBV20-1,CSARVVAPGTQYF,TGCAGTGCTAGAGTCGTAGCTCCCGGGACCCAGTACTTC
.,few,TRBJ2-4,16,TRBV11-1,CASSSDGGYGKNIQYF,TGTGCCAGCAGTTCGGACGGGGGATATGGCAAAAACATTCAGTACTTC
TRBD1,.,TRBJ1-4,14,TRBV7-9,CASSETGVREKLFF,TGTGCCAGCAGTGAAACAGGGGTCCGAGAAAAACTGTTTTTT
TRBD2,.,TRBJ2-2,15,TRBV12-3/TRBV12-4,CASRQLAFRTGELFF,TGTGCCAGCAGACAACTAGCGTTCCGAACCGGGGAGCTGTTTTTT
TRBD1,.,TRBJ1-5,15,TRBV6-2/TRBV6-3,CASSPGTGVYQPQHF,TGTGCCAGCAGCCCCGGGACAGGAGTTTATCAGCCCCAGCATTTT
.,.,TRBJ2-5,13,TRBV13,CASSFWGGETQYF,TGTGCCAGCAGCTTTTGGGGTGGGGAGACCCAGTACTTC
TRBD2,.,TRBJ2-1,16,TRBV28,CASSLPGLAGYNEQFF,TGTGCCAGCAGTTTGCCGGGACTAGCGGGGTACAATGAGCAGTTCTTC
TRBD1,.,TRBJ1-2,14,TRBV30,CAWSRWDRGYGYTF,TGTGCCTGGAGTCGCTGGGACAGGGGCTATGGCTACACCTTC
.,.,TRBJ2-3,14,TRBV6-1,CASELGSAADTQYF,TGTGCCAGCGAACTCGGGAGTGCGGCAGATACGCAGTATTTT
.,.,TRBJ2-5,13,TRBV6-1,CASSEAGKETQYF,TGTGCCAGCAGTGAAGCGGGAAAAGAGACCCAGTACTTC
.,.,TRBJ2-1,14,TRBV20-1,CSAAQWGSYNEQFF,TGCAGTGCTGCACAATGGGGCTCCTACAATGAGCAGTTCTTC
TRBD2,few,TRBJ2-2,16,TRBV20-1,CSARFPGLAPGGELFF,TGCAGTGCTAGATTTCCCGGACTAGCCCCGGGCGGGGAGCTGTTTTTT
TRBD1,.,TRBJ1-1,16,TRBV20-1,CSASIRDREGNTEAFF,TGCAGTGCTAGTATACGGGACAGGGAAGGGAACACTGAAGCTTTCTTT
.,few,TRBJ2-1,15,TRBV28,CASTKGGIISGEQFF,TGTGCCAGCACAAAGGGGGGAATAATTTCCGGTGAGCAGTTCTTC
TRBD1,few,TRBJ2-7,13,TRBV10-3,CAIKGTGNYEQYF,TGTGCCATCAAAGGGACAGGGAACTACGAGCAGTACTTC
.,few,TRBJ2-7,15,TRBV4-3,CASSQGTDGSYEQYF,TGCGCCAGCAGCCAAGGGACTGACGGATCATACGAGCAGTACTTC
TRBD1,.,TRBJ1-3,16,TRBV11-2,CASSLPKTGVRHTIYF,TGTGCCAGCAGCTTACCCAAGACAGGGGTAAGACACACCATATATTTT
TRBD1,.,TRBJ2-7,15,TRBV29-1,CSVSPGQGANNEQYF,TGCAGCGTTTCACCGGGACAGGGTGCGAATAACGAGCAGTACTTC
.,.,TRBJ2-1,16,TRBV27,CASSPDFGSPYNEQFF,TGTGCCAGCAGTCCCGATTTCGGGTCCCCATACAATGAGCAGTTCTTC
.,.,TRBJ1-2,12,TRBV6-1,CASSENREGYTF,TGTGCCAGCAGTGAAAACAGGGAAGGCTACACCTTC
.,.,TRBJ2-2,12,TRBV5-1,CASSGGPGELFF,TGCGCCAGCAGCGGGGGGCCCGGGGAGCTGTTTTTT
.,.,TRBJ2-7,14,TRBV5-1,CASKFHEGYYEQYF,TGCGCCAGCAAATTTCACGAAGGCTACTACGAGCAGTACTTC
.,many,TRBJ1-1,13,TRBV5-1,CASSLTLNTEAFF,TGCGCCAGCAGCTTGACGTTGAACACTGAAGCTTTCTTT
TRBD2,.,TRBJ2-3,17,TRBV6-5,CASSYSGASGSTDTQYF,TGTGCCAGCAGTTACTCAGGGGCTAGCGGTAGCACAGATACGCAGTATTTT
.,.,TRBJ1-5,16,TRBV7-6,CASSFRTEGGNQPQHF,TGTGCCAGCAGCTTCCGGACGGAGGGGGGCAATCAGCCCCAGCATTTT
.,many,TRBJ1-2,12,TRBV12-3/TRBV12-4,CASSLSSYGYTF,TGTGCCAGCAGTTTATCCAGCTATGGCTACACCTTC
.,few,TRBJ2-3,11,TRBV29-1,CSAGSTDTQYF,TGCAGCGCGGGCAGCACAGATACGCAGTATTTT
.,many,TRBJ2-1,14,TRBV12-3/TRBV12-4,CASSQASVEDEQFF,TGTGCCAGCAGTCAAGCCTCCGTGGAGGATGAGCAGTTCTTC
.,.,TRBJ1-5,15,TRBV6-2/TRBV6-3,CASSYGGGYHQPQHF,TGTGCCAGCAGTTACGGAGGGGGTTATCATCAGCCCCAGCATTTT
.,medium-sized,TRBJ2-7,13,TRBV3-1,CASSQDGAYEQYF,TGTGCCAGCAGCCAAGACGGAGCGTACGAGCAGTACTTC
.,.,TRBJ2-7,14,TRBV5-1,CASSLQGTPYEQYF,TGCGCCAGCAGCTTACAGGGCACCCCCTACGAGCAGTACTTC
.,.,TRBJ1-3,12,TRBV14,CASSQGVNTIYF,TGTGCCAGCAGCCAAGGGGTAAACACCATATATTTT
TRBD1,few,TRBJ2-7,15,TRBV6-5,CASSSTGTGYYEQYF,TGTGCCAGCAGTTCAACCGGGACAGGTTACTACGAGCAGTACTTC
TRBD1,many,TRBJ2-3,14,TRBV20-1,CSARGQGGTDTQYF,TGCAGTGCTAGAGGACAGGGAGGCACAGATACGCAGTATTTT
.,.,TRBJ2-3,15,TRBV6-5,CASSLKGPSTDTQYF,TGTGCCAGCAGTTTGAAAGGGCCTAGCACAGATACGCAGTATTTT
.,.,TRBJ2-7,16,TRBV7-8,CASSLVTGDSKYEQYF,TGTGCCAGCAGCTTAGTTACGGGAGACAGTAAGTACGAGCAGTACTTC
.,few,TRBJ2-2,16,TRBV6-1,CASSLRPGARAGELFF,TGTGCCAGCAGCCTCAGGCCGGGGGCGAGGGCCGGGGAGCTGTTTTTT
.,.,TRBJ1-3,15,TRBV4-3,CASSLGVGGENTIYF,TGCGCCAGCAGCCTAGGTGTGGGTGGGGAAAACACCATATATTTT
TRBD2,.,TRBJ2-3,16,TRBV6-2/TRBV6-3,CASSYKALAATDTQYF,TGTGCCAGCAGTTACAAGGCGCTAGCGGCCACAGATACGCAGTATTTT
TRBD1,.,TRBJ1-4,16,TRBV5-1,CASSIQPGQVNEKLFF,TGCGCCAGCAGCATCCAACCGGGACAGGTCAATGAAAAACTGTTTTTT
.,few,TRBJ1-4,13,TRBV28,CASRVGAGEKLFF,TGTGCCAGCAGGGTGGGAGCTGGTGAAAAACTGTTTTTT
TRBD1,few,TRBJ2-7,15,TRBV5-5,CASSAFGTVSYEQYF,TGTGCCAGCAGCGCCTTTGGGACAGTATCCTACGAGCAGTACTTC
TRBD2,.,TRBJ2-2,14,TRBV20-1,CSAAGTSRTGELFF,TGCAGTGCTGCGGGGACTAGTAGGACCGGGGAGCTGTTTTTT
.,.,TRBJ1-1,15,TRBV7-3,CASSPRAGSVTEAFF,TGTGCCAGCAGCCCGAGAGCGGGGAGTGTGACTGAAGCTTTCTTT
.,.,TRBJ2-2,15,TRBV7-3,CASSLTSRAGGELFF,TGTGCCAGCAGCTTAACGTCTAGAGCTGGCGGGGAGCTGTTTTTT
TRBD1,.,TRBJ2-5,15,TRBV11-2,CASSLGGTGMETQYF,TGTGCCAGCAGCTTAGGGGGGACAGGGATGGAGACCCAGTACTTC
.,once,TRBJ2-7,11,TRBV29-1,CSVSKDYEQYF,TGCAGCGTCTCTAAGGACTACGAGCAGTACTTC
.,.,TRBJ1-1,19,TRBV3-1,CASCQDLPYTGPMGGEAFF,TGTGCCAGCTGCCAGGATTTACCCTATACCGGCCCCATGGGCGGTGAAGCTTTCTTT